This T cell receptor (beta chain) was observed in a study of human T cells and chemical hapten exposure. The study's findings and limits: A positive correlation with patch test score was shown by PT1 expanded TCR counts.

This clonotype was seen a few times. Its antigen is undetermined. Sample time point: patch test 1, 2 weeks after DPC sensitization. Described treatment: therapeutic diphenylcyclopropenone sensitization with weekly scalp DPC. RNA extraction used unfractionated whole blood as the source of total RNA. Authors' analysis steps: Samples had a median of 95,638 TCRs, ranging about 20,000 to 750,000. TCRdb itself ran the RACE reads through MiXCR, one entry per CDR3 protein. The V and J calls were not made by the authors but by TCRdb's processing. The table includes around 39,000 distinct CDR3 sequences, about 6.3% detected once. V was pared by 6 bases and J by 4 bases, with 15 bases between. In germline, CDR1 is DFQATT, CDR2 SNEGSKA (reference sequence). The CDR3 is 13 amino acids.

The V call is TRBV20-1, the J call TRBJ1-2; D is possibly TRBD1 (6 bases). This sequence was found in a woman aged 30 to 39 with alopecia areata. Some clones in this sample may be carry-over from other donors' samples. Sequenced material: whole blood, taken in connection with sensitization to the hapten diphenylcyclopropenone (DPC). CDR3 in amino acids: CSAIGGTSYGYTF. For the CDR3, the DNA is TGCAGTGCCATAGGAGGGACAAGCTATGGCTACACCTTC.